The clone carrying this T cell receptor (beta chain) has at least ten counts. The antigen is undetermined. At one boundary the junction diverges from the germline segment, which might be a read error. The sequenced fragment ends 3 residues before the CDR3 boundary, so the rest is inferred from the germline J gene. Per the germline V gene, CDR1 is LGHNA and CDR2 is YNFKEQ. The CDR3 runs 17 residues. This sample was included in a study of T cell clonality in common variable immunodeficiency. Study observations and caveats: CVID subjects showed higher TCRbeta clonality than healthy controls.

The repertoire was sequenced with immunoSEQ multiplex PCR; TCRdb's copy has only in-frame clones and lacks some. The specimen has roughly 55,000 clones, none found just once. The receptor was derived from a person between 18 and 69 years old in good health. The chain joins TRBV4-2 to TRBJ2-5, with 9 nucleotides matching TRBD1. Input material: peripheral blood mononuclear cells. The CDR3 region is CASSQAVAQGAGETQYF. The covered CDR3 bases are TGCGCCAGCAGCCAGGCCGTGGCACAGGGGGCGGGAGAGACC.